This TCR beta chain was captured in a study of blood T cells in healthy people across ages. Points from the study as a whole: Long-lived donors had more naive CD4+ cells and higher diversity than aged donors.

A few counts support this clonotype. Its antigen is unknown. A sample-barcoded 5' primer and a J-beta primer mix were used in a second PCR of roughly 7 to 11 cycles. Via MiXCR, TCRdb re-called the 5' RACE reads, giving one row per CDR3 protein. The sample carries about 640,000 distinct CDR3 sequences, about 53% recorded once. This CDR3 is 19 amino acids long. The germline V gene has CDR1 LGHDT and CDR2 YNNKEL (reference sequence). Losses at the gene ends were 1 base for V and 1 base for J; bases not matched to a gene: 14. J is TRBJ2-5 and V is TRBV3-1, with 8 bases fitting TRBD2. Input material: blood. The sequence derives from a man aged 60 to 75 in good health. The CDR3 loop reads CASSQVPSGGAAIQETQYF. The DNA of the CDR3 is TGTGCCAGCAGCCAAGTCCCCAGCGGGGGCGCAGCCATCCAAGAGACCCAGTACTTC.